The 24 T cell receptor beta chains listed next were all sequenced from one sample in a study of beta chain features in type 1 diabetes. Every isolated RNA sample was fully reverse transcribed, so sequencing captured expressed TCRB transcripts. Only in-frame clones appear in the TCRdb table, and some are missing; sequencing was by immunoSEQ multiplex PCR. The table records hundreds of thousands of clones, 14% of them present only once. Sequencing was carried out using central memory CD4+ T cells from blood. Receptors originate from a man aged 25-45 years in good health.

This clone appeared a few times. The J gene is TRBJ2-6, the V gene TRBV11-2; no clear D gene. Trimming removed 3 bases from V and 0 bases from J, with 6 bases in between. This CDR3 is 15 amino acids long. Germline CDR1 SGHAT, CDR2 FQNNGV. The CDR3 bases are TGTGCCAGCAGCTTGAGGAGCTCTGGGGCCAACGTCCTGACTTTC. Encoded protein: CASSLRSSGANVLTF.

This clone was seen more than once but under ten times. The chain is built from TRBV7-2 and TRBJ2-3; D is possibly TRBD1 (6 bases). Deletions cut 7 bases from V and 5 bases from J, with 16 bases between. The CDR3 covers 14 residues. CDR1 is SGHTA, CDR2 FQGNSA, per germline. CDR3 DNA sequence: TGTGCCAGCAAGAAACAGGGAAGGGGAGATACGCAGTATTTT. Translating it yields CASKKQGRGDTQYF.

V and J are TRBV11-1 and TRBJ2-7; D may correspond to TRBD1 or TRBD2 (5 bases each). Germline CDR1 reads SGHAT; CDR2 reads FQDESV (reference sequence). V shed 5 bases and J shed 4 bases, with 12 bases lying between them. The CDR3 covers 13 residues. DNA of the CDR3: TGTGCCAGCAGCAGAGGGACGACTTACGAGCAGTACGTC. Its protein is CASSRGTTYEQYV.

The gene calls are TRBV27 and TRBJ2-5; the D call may be TRBD1 or TRBD2 (5 bases each). Trimming took off 5 bases at V and 1 base at J, with 11 bases between the two ends. The germline CDR1 and CDR2 sequences are MNHEY and SMNVEV (reference sequence). The CDR3 is made up of 14 amino acids. The CDR3 protein is CASSPKGSQETQYF. The CDR3 DNA reads as TGTGCCAGCAGTCCTAAGGGGAGCCAAGAGACCCAGTACTTC.

At least ten counts were recorded for this clone. The CDR3 is CASSEAGGSVTEAFF. CDR3 DNA sequence: TGTGCCAGCAGCGAAGCAGGCGGATCGGTCACTGAAGCTTTCTTT. The chain employs TRBV7-2 and TRBJ1-1; D gene uncertain. The V end lost 5 bases, the J end lost 4 bases, and 17 bases lay between the germline ends. This CDR3 has 15 residues. The germline CDR1 and CDR2 sequences are SGHTA and FQGNSA.

The sample holds a few counts of this clone. The rearrangement uses TRBV6-5 and TRBJ2-7, with D perhaps TRBD1 (6 bases). CDR3 length: 13 amino acids. CDR1 is MNHEY, CDR2 SVGAGI, per germline. The DNA of the CDR3 is TGTGCCATCAGTGCGGCCCAGGGGAGCGAGCAGTACGTC. Its translation: CAISAAQGSEQYV.

This clone was seen more than once but under ten times. This chain joins TRBV5-4 and TRBJ2-3, with 13 bases identical to TRBD2. The CDR3 length is 16 residues. Looked up from germline, CDR1 is SGHNT and CDR2 is YYREEE (reference sequence). V lost 4 bases to trimming and J lost 1 base; unmatched junction nucleotides: 3. The CDR3 coding sequence is TGTGCCAGCAGCGCCGGACTAGCGGGAGGCACAGATACGCAGTATTTT. Amino acids: CASSAGLAGGTDTQYF.

There are a few counts of this clone. The chain carries TRBV7-2 and TRBJ2-3; D is unresolved. Trimming took 3 bases from V and 2 from J, leaving 12 bases between them. Germline V gene lookup returns CDR1 SGHTA and CDR2 FQGNSA. The CDR3 spans 15 residues. CDR3 nucleotides: TGTGCCAGCAGCTTGCATATCGGATCCACAGATACGCAGTATTTT. Protein product: CASSLHIGSTDTQYF.

This chain connects TRBV7-8 to TRBJ2-1; no clear D. V was cut by 2 bases and J by 0 bases, with 5 bases left in between. The CDR3 runs 14 residues. The germline CDR1 and CDR2 sequences are SGHVS and FQNEAQ. Here the CDR3 reads CASSLRTSYNEQFF. As DNA, the CDR3 is TGTGCCAGCAGCTTAAGGACCTCCTACAATGAGCAGTTCTTC.

The J gene is TRBJ2-7, the V gene TRBV5-8; TRBD2 agrees at 12 bases. The germline V gene has CDR1 SGHTS and CDR2 YDEGEE. This CDR3 contains 19 residues. The V and J ends lost 2 bases and 1 base, in that order; junction bases with no gene match: 13. For the CDR3, the DNA is TGTGCCAGCAGCTTACCCCCCTCCGGACTAGCGGGGTCTTCCTACGAGCAGTACTTC. Protein sequence: CASSLPPSGLAGSSYEQYF.

This clone was counted at least ten times. This chain uses TRBV7-2 with TRBJ2-1; no clear D. V lost 7 bases to trimming and J lost 6 bases, with 13 bases between them. The CDR3 sequence is 13 residues long. Germline loops: CDR1 SGHTA, CDR2 FQGNSA. As DNA, the CDR3 is TGTGCCAGCACCGAAAAATATCCCAATGAGCAGTTCTTC. Amino acid sequence: CASTEKYPNEQFF.

This clone turned up a few times. The V and J genes are TRBV7-2 and TRBJ2-7, with a possible D match to TRBD2 (5 bases). Trimming shortened V by 5 bases and J by 4 bases, and 9 bases separated the two germline ends. Germline V gene sequence: CDR1 SGHTA, CDR2 FQGNSA. The CDR3 totals 12 residues. The CDR3 DNA follows: TGTGCCAGCAGCCTCAGCGGATACGAGCAGTACGTC. Translation: CASSLSGYEQYV.

This clone was observed a handful of times. V usage is TRBV11-3 and J usage is TRBJ2-7; D is possibly TRBD2 (6 bases). The CDR3 spans 13 residues. Germline CDR1 and CDR2: SGHNT and YENEEA. V was trimmed by 5 bases and J by 1 base, leaving 9 bases between them. CDR3 protein: CASSALASYEQYV. In DNA form, the CDR3 reads TGTGCCAGCAGCGCACTAGCATCCTACGAGCAGTACGTC.

Only a few counts were recorded for this clone. The chain carries TRBV4-3 and TRBJ2-1; perhaps D is TRBD1 or TRBD2 (5 bases each). There are 15 residues in the CDR3. V dropped 0 bases and J dropped 5 bases, with 11 bases sitting between them. Germline-derived CDR1 and CDR2 are LGHNA and YSLEER. CDR3 amino acids: CASSQDFRDHNEQFF. CDR3 sequence (DNA): TGCGCCAGCAGCCAAGATTTTAGGGACCACAATGAGCAGTTCTTC.

The chain is built from TRBV7-2 and TRBJ2-5; 7 positions match TRBD1. The CDR3 is 14 amino acids. V gave up 7 bases and J gave up 5 bases; unmatched junction bases: 10. CDR1 and CDR2 from the germline V gene are SGHTA and FQGNSA. The CDR3 is CASNRGRGYETQYF. CDR3 nucleotide sequence: TGTGCCAGCAATCGGGGCAGGGGGTATGAGACCCAGTACTTC.

This clone was counted between two and nine times. The rearrangement links TRBV19 to TRBJ1-2; 9 bases are a match to TRBD1. The CDR3 runs 15 residues. CDR1 and CDR2 from the germline V gene are LNHDA and SQIVND (reference sequence). Losses at the gene ends were 5 bases for V and 5 bases for J; bases not matched to a gene: 9. DNA for the CDR3: TGTGCCAGTAGTTTAACAGGGGGCAGGAGTTATGGCTACACCTTC. Translating it yields CASSLTGGRSYGYTF.

This clone has at least ten counts. This sample also contains other DNA sequences that code for the same CDR3. The genes are TRBV14 and TRBJ1-1; D is possibly TRBD1 (6 bases). Germline V gene lookup returns CDR1 SGHDN and CDR2 FVKESK. V gave up 1 base and J gave up 4 bases, with 13 bases separating them. The CDR3 spans 15 residues. CDR3 nucleotides: TGTGCCAGCAGCCAAGTCGGGGGGCTTGGCACTGAAGCTTTCTTT. Protein: CASSQVGGLGTEAFF.

CDR3 sequence: CASSLGPSGSEAFF. The CDR3 region has the DNA TGTGCCAGCAGCTTAGGACCGTCAGGAAGTGAAGCTTTCTTT. The J gene is TRBJ1-1, the V gene TRBV11-3; D not resolved. Germline CDR1 and CDR2: SGHNT and YENEEA. Trimming took off 1 base at V and 7 bases at J, with 13 bases between the two ends. This CDR3 is built from 14 residues.

This clone was picked up a small number of times. This chain uses TRBV7-9 with TRBJ1-2, with TRBD1 as a possible D gene (6 bases). Germline V lookup: CDR1 SEHNR, CDR2 FQNEAQ (reference sequence). The length of the CDR3 is 16 residues. V was pared by 5 bases and J by 7 bases, with 23 bases between. The CDR3 sequence: CASSAEVGAGAGGYTF. The CDR3 DNA reads TGTGCCAGCAGCGCCGAGGTGGGGGCAGGGGCCGGTGGCTACACCTTC. Looking up the rest from reference TRBV7-9 and TRBJ1-2 gives the full variable domain: DTGVSQNPRHKITKRGQNVTFRCDPISEHNRLYWYRQTLGQGPEFLTYFQNEAQLEKSRLLSDRFSAERPKGSFSTLEIQRTEQGDSAMYLCASSAEVGAGAGGYTFGSGTRLTVV.

A few counts support this clone. The chain joins TRBV7-7 to TRBJ1-5, with D maybe TRBD1 (6 bases). V was trimmed by 2 bases and J by 4 bases, leaving 15 bases between them. There are 16 residues in the CDR3. CDR1 and CDR2 from the germline V gene are SSHAT and FNYEAQ (reference sequence). The CDR3 sequence: CASSLTAGAGNQPQHF. The CDR3 DNA reads TGTGCCAGCAGCTTAACAGCAGGGGCCGGGAATCAGCCCCAGCATTTT.

This clone was recorded once. The V gene is TRBV4-1, the J gene TRBJ2-5; D is uncertain. In germline, CDR1 is MGHRA, CDR2 YSYEKL. Trimming stripped 3 bases from V and 5 bases from J, with 16 bases between. This CDR3 is built from 15 residues. The CDR3 reads CASSQGTRGRETQYF. The CDR3 DNA follows: TGCGCCAGCAGCCAGGGTACGCGCGGACGTGAGACCCAGTACTTC.

In its sample, this clone was seen a few times. The genes are TRBV11-2 and TRBJ2-3, with a weak D call TRBD2 (6 bases). The ends were cut back, 0 bases at V and 4 bases at J, with 11 bases in the middle. CDR3 length: 15 amino acids. CDR1 and CDR2 (germline): SGHAT, FQNNGV. The CDR3 sequence is CASSLDRWGADTQYF. The CDR3 DNA is TGTGCCAGCAGCTTAGACCGGTGGGGGGCAGATACGCAGTATTTT.

The chain links TRBV29-1 to TRBJ1-1; D may be TRBD1 (5 bases). CDR3 length: 13 amino acids. Trimming took 3 bases from V and 2 from J, leaving 10 bases between them. Germline values: CDR1 SQVTM, CDR2 ANQGSEA. CDR3 in DNA: TGCAGCGTTGAGCATCAGGGTAACACTGAAGCTTTCTTT. It is translated as CSVEHQGNTEAFF.

The CDR3 reads CASGSRGVPQHF. DNA of the CDR3: TGTGCTAGTGGTTCGAGAGGGGTCCCCCAGCATTTT. J is TRBJ1-5 and V is TRBV12-5; the D gene is possibly TRBD1 (5 bases). This CDR3 has 12 amino acids. Per germline, CDR1 LGHNT and CDR2 FRNRAP. V lost 4 bases to trimming and J lost 10 bases, with 11 bases between them.